This T cell receptor (beta chain) appears in the sequencing data of a study of T cell responses to AZD1222 COVID-19 vaccine. Study-wide points: Donor demographics were predominantly white British with a female majority; clonal diversity may be underestimated.

On this clone itself: Its specificity is unknown.

Using immunoSEQ multiplex PCR, the repertoire was profiled, and TCRdb retains in-frame clones only, with some absent. The sample yields about 200,000 clones, approximately 90% seen once. The germline V gene has CDR1 MGHRA and CDR2 YSYEKL. The germline V and J ends were trimmed by 0 bases and 6 bases, with 11 bases remaining between them. The CDR3 is made up of 14 amino acids. The chain has TRBV4-1 and TRBJ1-1; D uncertain. The receptor comes from an adult who received the AZD1222 COVID-19 vaccine. Material: peripheral blood, obtained 28 days after the second AZD1222 dose. CDR3 in amino acids: CASSQDGGSAEAFF. DNA for the CDR3: TGCGCCAGCAGCCAAGACGGCGGATCCGCTGAAGCTTTCTTT.